This record concerns one T cell receptor (beta chain) sequence. The data were obtained in a study of blood T cell repertoires in COVID-19. Across the whole study: The samples span acute and convalescent COVID-19 from the United States, Italy and Spain. Sources were T cells, B-cell-depleted T cells, or PBMCs; the material itself was cDNA or gDNA.

Original analysis: Cell counts per sample came from amplifying reference gene primers. Repertoires were generated with immunoSEQ multiplex PCR, while TCRdb's copy carries only in-frame clones and drops some. The DNA gave D and trimming, while V, J and clone size come from that table. This sample yields 250,000 or so clones, of which around 84% are seen a single time; about 1.5% belongs to the top ten. CDR1 LNHDA and CDR2 SQIVND come from the germline V gene (reference sequence). Losses at the gene ends were 4 bases for V and 15 bases for J; bases not matched to a gene: 3. The CDR3 sequence is 11 residues long.

The receptor comes from a middle-aged woman who had recovered from COVID-19. The J gene is TRBJ1-6, the V gene TRBV19; 7 nucleotides match TRBD1. Sequenced: peripheral blood. The CDR3 DNA sequence: TGTGCCAGTAGTAGCCGGGACAGCCTCCACTTT. Its protein is CASSSRDSLHF. The variable domain in full, completed from reference TRBV19 and TRBJ1-6, reads DGGITQSPKYLFRKEGQNVTLSCEQNLNHDAMYWYRQDPGQGLRLIYYSQIVNDFQKGDIAEGYSVSREKKESFPLTVTSAQKNPTAFYLCASSSRDSLHFGNGTRLTVT.